This TCR beta chain appears in the sequencing data of a study of regulatory T cells. About this clone itself: No antigen is known for it.

The primer mix had 52 TRBV and 13 TRBJ primers. TCRdb's copy holds only in-frame clones and misses some; the assay was immunoSEQ multiplex PCR. The table has under 45,000 clones, around 89% seen once; the top ten hold roughly 2.2%. Trimming stripped 7 bases from V and 2 bases from J, with 10 bases between. Germline V gene lookup returns CDR1 MDHEN and CDR2 SYDVKM. This CDR3 has 13 amino acids. Whole-study findings and limits: In CD3G-deficient patients, conventional CD4+ T cells were enriched for hydrophobic CDR3 residues at positions 6 and 7.

This clonotype was obtained from a person aged 18 to 30 with CD3G deficiency. V usage is TRBV28 and J usage is TRBJ2-3, with D perhaps matching TRBD1 (5 bases). Sequences were obtained from conventional CD4+ T cells sorted from blood. The CDR3 here is CASTAGFTDTQYF. CDR3 DNA: TGTGCCAGCACAGCAGGGTTCACAGATACGCAGTATTTT.